This passage covers 9 T cell receptor beta chains from one sample sequenced in a study of OX40 agonist ivuxolimab in advanced cancers. Profiled with immunoSEQ multiplex PCR; TCRdb holds only in-frame clones, not every one. Among around 140,000 clones listed, more than 85% were seen once. Here the sequenced sample was CD4+ or CD8+ T cells sorted from blood, taken in a trial of the OX40 agonist ivuxolimab. The receptors were sampled from an adult with an advanced solid tumor such as melanoma, head and neck, liver or kidney cancer.

This chain joins TRBV18 and TRBJ2-5; D remains unclear. Per germline, CDR1 KGHSH and CDR2 LQKENI. The CDR3 is made up of 14 amino acids. Trimming stripped 3 bases from V and 2 bases from J, with 10 bases between. CDR3 loop: CASSPRAAQETQYF. The CDR3, as DNA: TGTGCCAGCTCACCCCGGGCAGCTCAAGAGACCCAGTACTTC.

The V and J genes are TRBV6-5 and TRBJ2-1; D is possibly TRBD2 (5 bases). Germline V gene data show CDR1 as MNHEY and CDR2 as SVGAGI. V gave up 8 bases and J gave up 11 bases, with 22 bases separating them. CDR3 length equals 14 residues. The CDR3 DNA sequence: TGTGCCAGCCAGGCAGCGGCCGTCAGCAGCAAGCAGTTCTTC. Its protein product is CASQAAAVSSKQFF.

The rearrangement links TRBV9 to TRBJ1-2, with D perhaps matching TRBD1 (5 bases). The CDR3 is 12 residues long. Germline CDR1 SGDLS, CDR2 YYNGEE. V shed 3 bases and J shed 2 bases, with 5 bases lying between them. Here the CDR3 DNA reads TGTGCCAGCAGCGGGACAAACTATGGCTACACCTTC. This sequence encodes CASSGTNYGYTF.

This chain uses TRBV11-2 with TRBJ2-3; D unclear. Germline V gene lookup returns CDR1 SGHAT and CDR2 FQNNGV. CDR3 length: 16 residues. V lost 1 base and J lost 2, with 13 bases in between. CDR3 in DNA: TGTGCCAGCAGCTTAGGGTCCCGAGGATACACAGATACGCAGTATTTT. Its protein product is CASSLGSRGYTDTQYF.

The chain combines TRBV28 with TRBJ1-4; 7 bases are shared with TRBD1. Trimming at V came to 6 bases and at J to 8 bases, leaving 9 bases not matched to a gene. The CDR3 extends over 14 amino acids. The germline CDR1 and CDR2 sequences are MDHEN and SYDVKM. The CDR3 loop reads CASRPRGLGEKLFF. In DNA, the CDR3 is TGTGCCAGCAGACCCAGGGGGTTGGGGGAAAAACTGTTTTTT.

The genes are TRBV6-1 and TRBJ2-3; no clear D. V was cut by 7 bases and J by 0 bases, with 11 bases left in between. Germline V gene data show CDR1 as MNHNS and CDR2 as SASEGT. The CDR3 runs 14 residues. The CDR3 nucleotides are TGTGCCAGCAATCCGGGCCACAGCACAGATACGCAGTATTTT. Protein: CASNPGHSTDTQYF.

The chain has TRBV5-4 and TRBJ1-2; 10 bases fit TRBD1. Germline trimming cut 4 bases from V and 8 bases from J; bases unmatched to any gene: 8. Germline-derived CDR1 and CDR2 are SGHNT and YYREEE (reference sequence). The CDR3 runs to 14 residues. CDR3 sequence: CASSQAGQGTGYTF. The CDR3 DNA reads as TGTGCCAGCAGCCAAGCGGGACAGGGGACCGGCTACACCTTC.

The gene calls are TRBV6-6 and TRBJ1-1, with D maybe TRBD1 (6 bases). Germline CDR1 and CDR2: MNHNY and SVGAGI (reference sequence). V was shortened by 0 bases and J by 3 bases, with 14 bases between the two germline ends. The CDR3 is 16 amino acids. The CDR3 loop reads CASSYSQGSYDTEAFF. The CDR3 nucleotides read TGTGCCAGCAGTTACTCCCAGGGGTCCTACGACACTGAAGCTTTCTTT.

V gene TRBV11-3 combines with J gene TRBJ1-3; no definite D call. Trimming cost V 1 base and J 0 bases, with 13 bases left between them. Germline values: CDR1 SGHNT, CDR2 YENEEA. The CDR3 length is 17 residues. The CDR3 spells CASSLGSGPASGNTIYF. The CDR3 DNA is TGTGCCAGCAGCTTAGGCTCAGGTCCTGCCTCTGGAAACACCATATATTTT.